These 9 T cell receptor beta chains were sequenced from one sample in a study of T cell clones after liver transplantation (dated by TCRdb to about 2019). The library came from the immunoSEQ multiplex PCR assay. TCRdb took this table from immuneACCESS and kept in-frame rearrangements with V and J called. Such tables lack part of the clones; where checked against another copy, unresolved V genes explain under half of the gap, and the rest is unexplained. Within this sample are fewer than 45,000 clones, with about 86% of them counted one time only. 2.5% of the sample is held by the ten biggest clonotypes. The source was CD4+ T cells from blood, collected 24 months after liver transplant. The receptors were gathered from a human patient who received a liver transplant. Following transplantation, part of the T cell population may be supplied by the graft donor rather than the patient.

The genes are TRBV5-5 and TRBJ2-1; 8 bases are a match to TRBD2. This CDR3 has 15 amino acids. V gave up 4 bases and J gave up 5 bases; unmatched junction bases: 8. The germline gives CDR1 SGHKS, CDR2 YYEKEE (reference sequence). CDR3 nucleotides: TGTGCCAGCAGCCCATTTAGCGGGGACAACAATGAGCAGTTCTTC. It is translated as CASSPFSGDNNEQFF.

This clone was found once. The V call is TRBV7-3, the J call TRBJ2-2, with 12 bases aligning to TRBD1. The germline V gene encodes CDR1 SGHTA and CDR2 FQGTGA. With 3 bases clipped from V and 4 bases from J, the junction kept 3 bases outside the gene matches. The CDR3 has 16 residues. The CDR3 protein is CASSFGGQGATGELFF. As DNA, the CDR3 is TGTGCCAGCAGCTTCGGGGGACAGGGGGCCACCGGGGAGCTGTTTTTT.

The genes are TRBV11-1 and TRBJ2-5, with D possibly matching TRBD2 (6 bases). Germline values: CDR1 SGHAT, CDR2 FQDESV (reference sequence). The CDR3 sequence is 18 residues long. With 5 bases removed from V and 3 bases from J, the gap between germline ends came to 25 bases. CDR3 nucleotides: TGTGCCAGCAGCACCGGCCGCGGGGCTCTTAACCTGGAAGAGACCCAGTACTTC. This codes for CASSTGRGALNLEETQYF. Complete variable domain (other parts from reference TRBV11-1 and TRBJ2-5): EAEVAQSPRYKITEKSQAVAFWCDPISGHATLYWYRQILGQGPELLVQFQDESVVDDSQLPKDRFSAERLKGVDSTLKIQPAELGDSAMYLCASSTGRGALNLEETQYFGPGTRLLVL.

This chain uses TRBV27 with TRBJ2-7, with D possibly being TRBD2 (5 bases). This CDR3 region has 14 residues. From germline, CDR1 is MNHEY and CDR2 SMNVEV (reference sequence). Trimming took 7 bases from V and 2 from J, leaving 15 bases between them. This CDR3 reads CASIHRGPPYEQYF. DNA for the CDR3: TGTGCCAGCATTCATCGAGGGCCCCCCTACGAGCAGTACTTC.

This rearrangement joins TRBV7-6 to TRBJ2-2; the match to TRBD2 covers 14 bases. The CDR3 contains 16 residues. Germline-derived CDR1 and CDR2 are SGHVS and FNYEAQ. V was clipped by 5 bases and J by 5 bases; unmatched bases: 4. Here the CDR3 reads CASSTRTSGRTGELFF. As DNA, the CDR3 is TGTGCCAGCAGCACCCGGACTAGCGGGAGGACCGGGGAGCTGTTTTTT.

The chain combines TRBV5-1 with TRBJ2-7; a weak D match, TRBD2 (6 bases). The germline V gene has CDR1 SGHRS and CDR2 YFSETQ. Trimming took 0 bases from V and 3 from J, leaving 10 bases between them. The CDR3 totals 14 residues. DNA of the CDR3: TGCGCCAGCAGCTTGGATAGCGGCTACTACGAGCAGTACTTC. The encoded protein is CASSLDSGYYEQYF.

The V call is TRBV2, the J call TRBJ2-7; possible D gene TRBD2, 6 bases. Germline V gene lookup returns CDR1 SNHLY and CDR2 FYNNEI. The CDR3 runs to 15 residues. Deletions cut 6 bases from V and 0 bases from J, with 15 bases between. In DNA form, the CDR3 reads TGTGCCAGCAGCGGGGGAACAGATCGCTCCTACGAGCAGTACTTC. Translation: CASSGGTDRSYEQYF.

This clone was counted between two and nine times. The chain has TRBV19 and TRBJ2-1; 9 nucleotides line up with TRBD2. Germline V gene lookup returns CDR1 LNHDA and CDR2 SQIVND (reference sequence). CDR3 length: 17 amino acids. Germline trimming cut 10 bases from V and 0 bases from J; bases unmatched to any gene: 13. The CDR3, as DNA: TGTGCCACCACACGTTTAAGAGCGGGGGGCTCCTACAATGAGCAGTTCTTC. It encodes CATTRLRAGGSYNEQFF.

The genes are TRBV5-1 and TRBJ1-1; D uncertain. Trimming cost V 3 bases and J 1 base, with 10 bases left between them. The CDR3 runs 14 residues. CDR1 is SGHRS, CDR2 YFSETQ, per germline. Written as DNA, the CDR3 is TGCGCCAGCAGCTCCCGGCCCCGGAACACTGAAGCTTTCTTT. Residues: CASSSRPRNTEAFF.